Each of the 16 T cell receptor beta chains below was sequenced from the same sample in a study of blood T cells in healthy people across ages. It was with a sample-barcoded 5' primer and a J-beta primer mix that a second PCR of about 6 to 11 cycles was run. TCRdb re-called the 5' RACE reads with MiXCR, one entry per CDR3 protein. The sample consists of 780,000 or so distinct CDR3 sequences, about 53% of them appearing once. The sample taken for sequencing was blood. The receptor set was obtained from an elderly man in good health.

The rearrangement links TRBV27 to TRBJ2-3; either TRBD1 or TRBD2 may supply D (7 bases each). Germline values: CDR1 MNHEY, CDR2 SMNVEV (reference sequence). The CDR3 spans 14 residues. Between the trimmed V and J ends, which lost 6 bases and 14 bases, there was a span of 24 bases. The DNA of the CDR3 is TGTGCCAGCAGCCAGGGGGGGGAGGGGAGATACGCGTATTTT. The encoded protein is CASSQGGEGRYAYF.

The rearrangement joins TRBV27 to TRBJ2-2; 11 nucleotides agree with TRBD2. The germline gives CDR1 MNHEY, CDR2 SMNVEV (reference sequence). The CDR3 is 20 residues long. With 2 bases clipped from V and 0 bases from J, the junction kept 11 bases outside the gene matches. CDR3 amino acids: CASSLKGPSGRPTNTGELFF. The DNA for the CDR3 is TGTGCCAGCAGTTTAAAGGGTCCTAGCGGGAGGCCAACGAACACCGGGGAGCTGTTTTTT.

The V call is TRBV11-3, the J call TRBJ2-1, with 9 bases fitting TRBD2. V lost 5 bases and J lost 2; bases outside the gene matches: 7. Germline loops: CDR1 SGHNT, CDR2 YENEEA. The CDR3 contains 16 residues. CDR3 nucleotide sequence: TGTGCCAGCAGCCGAATAGCGGGAGTGGCCTACAATGAGCAGTTCTTC. This codes for CASSRIAGVAYNEQFF.

The chain combines TRBV5-1 with TRBJ2-2; D is unclear. CDR1 and CDR2 from the germline V gene are SGHRS and YFSETQ. V gave up 1 base and J gave up 4 bases, with 17 bases separating them. There are 17 residues in the CDR3. The CDR3 here is CASSLRGGKMFTGELFF. In DNA form, the CDR3 reads TGCGCCAGCAGCTTGCGCGGCGGAAAGATGTTCACCGGGGAGCTGTTTTTT.

The chain links TRBV5-4 to TRBJ2-7; 7 nucleotides agree with TRBD1. CDR1 and CDR2 from the germline V gene are SGHNT and YYREEE (reference sequence). The CDR3 consists of 16 residues. V lost 4 bases to trimming and J lost 1 base; unmatched junction nucleotides: 11. CDR3 coding DNA: TGTGCCAGCAGCAATCCGACAGGGCGGAGGTCCTACGAGCAGTACTTC. Encoded protein: CASSNPTGRRSYEQYF.

The chain couples TRBV12-3 or TRBV12-4 to TRBJ1-4; 7 bases map to TRBD1. The junction had 12 bases not matched to a gene; V was cut back by 0 bases and J by 2 bases. This CDR3 spans 19 amino acids. This CDR3 is CASSLASGTALSTNEKLFF. In nucleotides, the CDR3 is TGTGCCAGCAGTTTAGCGTCCGGGACAGCCCTCTCCACTAATGAAAAACTGTTTTTT.

The gene calls are TRBV7-3 and TRBJ2-1; 12 nucleotides match TRBD2. TRBJ2-7 explains the end of the DNA better; the J call may be wrong. This CDR3 has 17 amino acids. CDR1 SGHTA and CDR2 FQGTGA come from the germline V gene. The CDR3 DNA follows: TGTGCCAGCAGCTTTCCGGGACTAGCGGGCTCCTACAATGAGCAGTACTTC. It specifies CASSFPGLAGSYNEQYF.

The chain uses TRBV11-2 and TRBJ2-2; TRBD2 is a possible D gene (5 bases). The V end was cut by 1 base, the J end by 6 bases, with 12 bases between. Germline CDR1 SGHAT, CDR2 FQNNGV. The CDR3 is 15 residues long. DNA for the CDR3: TGTGCCAGCAGCTTAGGCCGAGGGAGAGCCGGGGAGCTGTTTTTT. This gives the protein CASSLGRGRAGELFF.

The chain is built from TRBV3-1 and TRBJ2-7; 7 bases are a match to TRBD1. CDR1 is LGHDT, CDR2 YNNKEL, per germline (reference sequence). The trim removed 1 base at V and 4 bases at J, leaving 4 bases unmatched. The CDR3 totals 14 residues. DNA of the CDR3: TGTGCCAGCAGCCAAGTTACAGGGGATTACGAGCAGTACTTC. Its protein product is CASSQVTGDYEQYF.

The genes are TRBV27 and TRBJ2-7; D may be TRBD1 or TRBD2 (6 bases each). The V end lost 6 bases, the J end lost 0 bases, and 18 bases lay between the germline ends. This CDR3 is built from 16 residues. The germline V gene encodes CDR1 MNHEY and CDR2 SMNVEV (reference sequence). The CDR3: CASRGGTFGSSYEQYF. CDR3 nucleotide sequence: TGTGCCAGCAGGGGGGGCACCTTTGGCAGCTCCTACGAGCAGTACTTC.

This clonotype showed up just a few times. V and J are TRBV20-1 and TRBJ1-5; weak D call: TRBD1 (6 bases). Germline V gives CDR1 DFQATT, CDR2 SNEGSKA (reference sequence). V lost 0 bases and J lost 0, with 15 bases in between. The CDR3 has 17 residues. CDR3 sequence: CSARDPGGTNSNQPQHF. As DNA, the CDR3 is TGCAGTGCTAGAGATCCGGGGGGCACTAATAGCAATCAGCCCCAGCATTTT.

This chain uses TRBV9 with TRBJ2-2; TRBD2 matches at 11 bases. The germline gives CDR1 SGDLS, CDR2 YYNGEE. CDR3 length equals 14 residues. Trimming removed 5 bases from V and 3 bases from J; junction bases left unmatched: 0. The CDR3 sequence: CASRLAGDTGELFF. The CDR3 DNA follows: TGTGCCAGCAGACTAGCGGGAGACACCGGGGAGCTGTTTTTT.

In the case of this clonotype: The junction differs from germline at one of its ends, possibly a read error. The CDR3 sequence: CVSSSMRDIGNNEQFF. CDR3 DNA: TGTGTCAGCAGCTCGATGCGGGATATTGGGAACAATGAGCAGTTCTTC. The chain employs TRBV7-9 and TRBJ2-1; tentatively, D is TRBD2 (6 bases). CDR1 SEHNR and CDR2 FQNEAQ come from the germline V gene (reference sequence). The CDR3 runs 16 residues.

This clonotype was found a few times. The V gene is TRBV20-1, the J gene TRBJ2-7; D unresolved. The CDR3 extends over 15 amino acids. Germline V CDR1 and CDR2: DFQATT, SNEGSKA (reference sequence). V was pared by 0 bases and J by 4 bases, with 16 bases between. For the CDR3, the DNA is TGCAGTGCTAGAGATCTTGATCTCTCCCCTTACGAGCAGTACTTC. It specifies CSARDLDLSPYEQYF.

This clonotype has at least ten counts. The V call is TRBV2, the J call TRBJ2-1; 9 bases match TRBD1. J lost 8 bases, V lost 8 bases, and 7 bases had no gene match. CDR3 length: 13 residues. Germline V gives CDR1 SNHLY, CDR2 FYNNEI. The CDR3 protein is CASGGQGSYEQFF. In DNA form, the CDR3 reads TGTGCCAGCGGGGGACAGGGTTCATATGAGCAGTTCTTC. Full variable domain (rest looked up from reference TRBV2 and TRBJ2-1): EPEVTQTPSHQVTQMGQEVILRCVPISNHLYFYWYRQILGQKVEFLVSFYNNEISEKSEIFDDQFSVERPDGSNFTLKIRSTKLEDSAMYFCASGGQGSYEQFFGPGTRLTVL.

This clonotype was seen a few times. The chain joins TRBV5-1 to TRBJ1-2; perhaps TRBD1 as D (5 bases). Germline V gene data show CDR1 as SGHRS and CDR2 as YFSETQ. The CDR3 runs to 15 residues. V dropped 0 bases and J dropped 2 bases, with 11 bases sitting between them. CDR3 in amino acids: CASSLDNQGNYGYTF. The CDR3 coding sequence is TGCGCCAGCAGCTTGGACAATCAGGGCAACTATGGCTACACCTTC. Full variable domain (remainder filled in from reference TRBV5-1 and TRBJ1-2): KAGVTQTPRYLIKTRGQQVTLSCSPISGHRSVSWYQQTPGQGLQFLFEYFSETQRNKGNFPGRFSGRQFSNSRSEMNVSTLELGDSALYLCASSLDNQGNYGYTFGSGTRLTVV.